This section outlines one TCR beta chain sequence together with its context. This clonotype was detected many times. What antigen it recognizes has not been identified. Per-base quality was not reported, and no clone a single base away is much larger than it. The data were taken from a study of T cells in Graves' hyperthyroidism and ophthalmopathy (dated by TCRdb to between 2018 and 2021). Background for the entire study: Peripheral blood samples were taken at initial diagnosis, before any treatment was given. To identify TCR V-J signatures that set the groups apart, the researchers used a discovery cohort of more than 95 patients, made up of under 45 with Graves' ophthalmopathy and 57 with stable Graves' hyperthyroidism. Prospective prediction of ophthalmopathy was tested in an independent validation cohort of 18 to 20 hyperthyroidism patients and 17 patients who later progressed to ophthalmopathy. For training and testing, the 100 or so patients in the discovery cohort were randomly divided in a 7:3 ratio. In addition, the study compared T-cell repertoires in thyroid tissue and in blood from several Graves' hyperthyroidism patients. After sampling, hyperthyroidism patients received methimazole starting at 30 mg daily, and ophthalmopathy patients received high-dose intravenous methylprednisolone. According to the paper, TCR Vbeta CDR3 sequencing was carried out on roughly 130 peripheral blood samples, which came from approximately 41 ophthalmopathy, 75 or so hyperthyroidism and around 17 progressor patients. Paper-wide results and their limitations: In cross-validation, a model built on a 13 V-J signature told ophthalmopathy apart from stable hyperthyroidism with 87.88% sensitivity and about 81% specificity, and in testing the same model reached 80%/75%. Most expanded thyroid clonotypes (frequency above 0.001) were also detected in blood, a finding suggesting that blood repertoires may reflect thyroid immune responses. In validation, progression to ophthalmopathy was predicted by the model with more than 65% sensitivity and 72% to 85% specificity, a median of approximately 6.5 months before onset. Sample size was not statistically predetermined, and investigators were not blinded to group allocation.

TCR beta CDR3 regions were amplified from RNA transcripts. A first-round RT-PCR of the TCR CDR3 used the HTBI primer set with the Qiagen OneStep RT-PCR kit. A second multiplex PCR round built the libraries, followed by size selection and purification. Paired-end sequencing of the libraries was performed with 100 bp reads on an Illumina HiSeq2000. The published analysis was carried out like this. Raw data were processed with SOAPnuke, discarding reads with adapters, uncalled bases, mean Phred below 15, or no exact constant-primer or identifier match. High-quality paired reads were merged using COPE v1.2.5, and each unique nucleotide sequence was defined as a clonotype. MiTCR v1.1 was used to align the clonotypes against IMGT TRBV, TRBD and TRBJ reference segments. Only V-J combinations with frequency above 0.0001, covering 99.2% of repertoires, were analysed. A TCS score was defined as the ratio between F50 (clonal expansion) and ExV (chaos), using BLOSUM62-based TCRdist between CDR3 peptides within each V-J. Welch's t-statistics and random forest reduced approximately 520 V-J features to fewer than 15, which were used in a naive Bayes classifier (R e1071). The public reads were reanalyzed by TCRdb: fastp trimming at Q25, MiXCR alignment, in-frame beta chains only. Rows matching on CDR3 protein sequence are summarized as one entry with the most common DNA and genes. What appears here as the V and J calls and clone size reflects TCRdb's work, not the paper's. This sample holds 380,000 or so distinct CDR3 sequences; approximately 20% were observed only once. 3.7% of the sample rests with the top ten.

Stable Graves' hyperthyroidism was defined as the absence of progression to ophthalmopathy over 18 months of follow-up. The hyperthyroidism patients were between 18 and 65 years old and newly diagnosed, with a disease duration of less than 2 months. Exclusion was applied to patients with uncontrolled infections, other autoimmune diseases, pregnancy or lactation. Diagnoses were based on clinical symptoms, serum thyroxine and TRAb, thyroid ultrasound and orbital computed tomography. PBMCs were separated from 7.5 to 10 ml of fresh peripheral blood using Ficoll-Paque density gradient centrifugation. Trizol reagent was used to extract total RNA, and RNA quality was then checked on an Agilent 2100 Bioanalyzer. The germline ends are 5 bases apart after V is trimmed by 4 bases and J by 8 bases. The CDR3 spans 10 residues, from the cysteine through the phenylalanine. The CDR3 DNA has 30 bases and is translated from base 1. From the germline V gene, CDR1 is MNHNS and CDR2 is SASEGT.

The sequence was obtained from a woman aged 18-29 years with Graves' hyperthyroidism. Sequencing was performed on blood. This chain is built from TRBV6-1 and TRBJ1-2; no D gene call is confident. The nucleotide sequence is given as TGTGCCAGCAGTGGGGGAGGCTACACCTTC. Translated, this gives CASSGGGYTF.